A selection of T cell receptor beta chains follows, all from one sample in a study of cytomegalovirus exposure and HLA in healthy donors. Sequencing used immunoSEQ multiplex PCR; TCRdb keeps in-frame clones, though not all of them. The sample contains under 100,000 clones, around 86% of which appear only once. Sequenced material: PBMCs. Receptor source: an older woman in good health and CMV-seropositive. CDR3s include the opening cysteine and the closing phenylalanine or tryptophan. A D gene is named only where the DNA matches it firmly. A row's size may be missing; if present it is once, few, many or a size class.

size	J	V	D	DNA	CDR3
.	TRBJ1-1	TRBV2	.	TGTGCCAGCAGTGAAAGGCAGGGGTACACTGAAGCTTTCTTT	CASSERQGYTEAFF
.	TRBJ2-1	TRBV4-3	.	TGCGCCAGCAGCCAAGAAATCACAGGGGCTAGCGGGTACTACAATGAGCAGTTCTTC	CASSQEITGASGYYNEQFF
.	TRBJ2-3	TRBV23-1	TRBD1	TGCGCCAGCAGTCAGCTCGGGACAGGGCGAACAGATACGCAGTATTTT	CASSQLGTGRTDTQYF
.	TRBJ2-3	TRBV9	.	TGTGCCAGCAGCGTAGCTCCTCGGGATACGCAGTATTTT	CASSVAPRDTQYF
once	TRBJ2-1	TRBV7-9	TRBD2	TGTGCCAGCAGCTTAGGAGGGACTAGCGGGAGTAAAGAACAGTTCTTC	CASSLGGTSGSKEQFF
.	TRBJ2-3	TRBV5-1	.	TGCGCCAGCAGCGTGGGTCCTCCGGTCACAGATACGCAGTATTTT	CASSVGPPVTDTQYF
.	TRBJ2-7	TRBV28	TRBD2	TGTGCCAGCAGTTTAGTAGCGGGAGCCCGCGAGCAGTACTTC	CASSLVAGAREQYF
.	TRBJ1-2	TRBV4-2	.	TGTGCCAGCAGCCAGAACAGGGTCGGGAACTATGGCTACACCTTC	CASSQNRVGNYGYTF
.	TRBJ2-3	TRBV11-3	TRBD2	TGTGCCAGCAGCCCCATAGCGGGACCCACAGATACGCAGTATTTT	CASSPIAGPTDTQYF
.	TRBJ1-3	TRBV30	TRBD1	TGTGCCTGGAGTGTAGGACAGGTCTCTTTCTCTGGAAACACCATATATTTT	CAWSVGQVSFSGNTIYF
.	TRBJ2-7	TRBV7-2	TRBD1	TGTGCCAGCAGCCTTGGACAGGGGGATTACTACGAGCAGTACTTC	CASSLGQGDYYEQYF
.	TRBJ2-2	TRBV30	TRBD1	TGTGCCTGGGGGGACAGGCGGAACACCGGGGAGCTGTTTTTT	CAWGDRRNTGELFF
once	TRBJ2-5	TRBV29-1	TRBD2	TGCAGCGTTGAAGATCGACTAGCGGGAGTTGAGACCCAGTACTTC	CSVEDRLAGVETQYF
.	TRBJ2-7	TRBV28	TRBD2	TGTGCCAGCAGTTCCTTGACTAGCGGGAGCTACGAGCAGTACTTC	CASSSLTSGSYEQYF
.	TRBJ2-1	TRBV25-1	TRBD1	TGTGCCAGCAGTGGGGGACAGGGGATTTACAATGAGCAGTTCTTC	CASSGGQGIYNEQFF
once	TRBJ2-7	TRBV4-2	TRBD2	TGTGCCAGCAGCCAAGATGGAACTAGCGGGGGGTACGAGCAGTACTTC	CASSQDGTSGGYEQYF